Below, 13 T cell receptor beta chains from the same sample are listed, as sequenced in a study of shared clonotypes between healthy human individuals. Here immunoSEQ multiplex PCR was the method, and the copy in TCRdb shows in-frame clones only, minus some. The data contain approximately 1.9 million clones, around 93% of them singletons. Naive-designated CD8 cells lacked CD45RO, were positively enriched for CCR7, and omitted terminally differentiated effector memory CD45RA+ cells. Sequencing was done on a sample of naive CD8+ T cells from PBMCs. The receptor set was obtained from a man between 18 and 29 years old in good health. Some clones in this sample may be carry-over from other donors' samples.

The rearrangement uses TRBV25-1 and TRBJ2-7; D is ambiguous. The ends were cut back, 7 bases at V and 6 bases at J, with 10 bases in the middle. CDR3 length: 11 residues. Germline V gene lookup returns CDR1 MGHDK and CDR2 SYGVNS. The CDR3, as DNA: TGTGCCAGCACACGTCGAGGCGAGCAGTACTTC. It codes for CASTRRGEQYF.

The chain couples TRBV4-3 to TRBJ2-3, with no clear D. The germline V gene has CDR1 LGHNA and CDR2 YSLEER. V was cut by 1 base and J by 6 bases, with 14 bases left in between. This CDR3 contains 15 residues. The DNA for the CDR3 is TGCGCCAGCAGCCAAGGCGGCCCCGGCCGGGATACGCAGTATTTT. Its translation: CASSQGGPGRDTQYF.

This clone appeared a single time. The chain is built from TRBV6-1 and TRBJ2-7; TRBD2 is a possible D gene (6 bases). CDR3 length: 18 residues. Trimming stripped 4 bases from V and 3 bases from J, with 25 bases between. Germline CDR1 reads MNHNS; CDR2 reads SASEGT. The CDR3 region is CASSVGFYREAVHYEQYF. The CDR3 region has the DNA TGTGCCAGCAGTGTGGGGTTTTATAGGGAGGCTGTACACTACGAGCAGTACTTC.

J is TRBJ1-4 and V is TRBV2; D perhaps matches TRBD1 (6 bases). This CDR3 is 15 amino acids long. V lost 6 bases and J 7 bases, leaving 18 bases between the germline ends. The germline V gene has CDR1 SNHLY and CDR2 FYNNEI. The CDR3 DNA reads TGTGCCAGCAGGGATACAGGGTGGCTGGGTGAAAAACTGTTTTTT. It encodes CASRDTGWLGEKLFF.

DNA of the CDR3: TGTGCCAGCAGCCAACGGACGGACCAAGAGACCCAGTACTTC. Its protein product is CASSQRTDQETQYF. V is TRBV7-6 and J is TRBJ2-5; D remains ambiguous. With 5 bases removed from V and 0 bases from J, the gap between germline ends came to 10 bases. Germline CDR1 reads SGHVS; CDR2 reads FNYEAQ. This CDR3 is built from 14 residues.

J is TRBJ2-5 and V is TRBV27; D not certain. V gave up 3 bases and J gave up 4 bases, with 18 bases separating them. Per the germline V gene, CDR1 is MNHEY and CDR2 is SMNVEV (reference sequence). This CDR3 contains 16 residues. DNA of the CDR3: TGTGCCAGCAGTTTGCGTACCAGGAATCCGGGAGAGACCCAGTACTTC. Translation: CASSLRTRNPGETQYF.

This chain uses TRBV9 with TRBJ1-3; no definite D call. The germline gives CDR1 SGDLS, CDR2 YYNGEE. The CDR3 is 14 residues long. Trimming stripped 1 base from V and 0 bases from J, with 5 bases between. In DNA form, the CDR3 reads TGTGCCAGCAGCGTAAGGGACTCTGGAAACACCATATATTTT. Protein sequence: CASSVRDSGNTIYF.

The CDR3 here is CASSTTRGTTDTQYF. The CDR3 DNA reads TGCGCCAGCAGCACCACCCGGGGGACCACAGATACGCAGTATTTT. The chain recombines TRBV4-1 with TRBJ2-3; perhaps TRBD2 as D (6 bases). CDR3 length: 15 residues. The germline V gene has CDR1 MGHRA and CDR2 YSYEKL. V was trimmed by 5 bases and J by 2 bases, leaving 14 bases between them.

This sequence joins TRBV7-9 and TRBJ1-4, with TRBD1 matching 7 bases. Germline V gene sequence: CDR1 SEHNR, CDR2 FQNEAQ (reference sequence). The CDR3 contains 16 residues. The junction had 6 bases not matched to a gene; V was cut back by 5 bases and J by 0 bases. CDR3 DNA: TGTGCCAGCAGCCGTCGACAGGGAGCAACTAATGAAAAACTGTTTTTT. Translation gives CASSRRQGATNEKLFF. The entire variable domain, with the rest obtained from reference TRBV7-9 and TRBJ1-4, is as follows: DTGVSQNPRHKITKRGQNVTFRCDPISEHNRLYWYRQTLGQGPEFLTYFQNEAQLEKSRLLSDRFSAERPKGSFSTLEIQRTEQGDSAMYLCASSRRQGATNEKLFFGSGTQLSVL.

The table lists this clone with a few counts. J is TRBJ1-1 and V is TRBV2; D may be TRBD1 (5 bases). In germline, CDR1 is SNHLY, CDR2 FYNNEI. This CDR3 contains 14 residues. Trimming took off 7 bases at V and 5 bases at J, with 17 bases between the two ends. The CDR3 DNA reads TGTGCCAGCACCTCAGGGCTTCTTGGGACTGAAGCTTTCTTT. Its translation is CASTSGLLGTEAFF. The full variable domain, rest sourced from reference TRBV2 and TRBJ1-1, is EPEVTQTPSHQVTQMGQEVILRCVPISNHLYFYWYRQILGQKVEFLVSFYNNEISEKSEIFDDQFSVERPDGSNFTLKIRSTKLEDSAMYFCASTSGLLGTEAFFGQGTRLTVV.

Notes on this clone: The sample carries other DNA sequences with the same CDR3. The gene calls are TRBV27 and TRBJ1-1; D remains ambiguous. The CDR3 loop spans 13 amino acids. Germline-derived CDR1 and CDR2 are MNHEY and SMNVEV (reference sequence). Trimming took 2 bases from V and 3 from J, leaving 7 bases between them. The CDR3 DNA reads TGTGCCAGCAGTTTAGGTGTGCACACTGAAGCTTTCTTT. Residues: CASSLGVHTEAFF.

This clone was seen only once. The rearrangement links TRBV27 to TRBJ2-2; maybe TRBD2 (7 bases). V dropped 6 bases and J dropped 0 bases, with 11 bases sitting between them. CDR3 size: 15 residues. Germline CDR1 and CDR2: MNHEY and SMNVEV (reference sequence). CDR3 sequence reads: CASRRGPTNTGELFF. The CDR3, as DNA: TGTGCCAGCAGGCGGGGGCCTACGAACACCGGGGAGCTGTTTTTT.

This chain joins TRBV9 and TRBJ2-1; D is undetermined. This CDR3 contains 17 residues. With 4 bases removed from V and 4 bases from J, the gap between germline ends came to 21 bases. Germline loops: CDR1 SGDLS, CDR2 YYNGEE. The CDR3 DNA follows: TGTGCCAGCAGCTTCAGCAGGACCGTAGCCAATTACAATGAGCAGTTCTTC. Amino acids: CASSFSRTVANYNEQFF.